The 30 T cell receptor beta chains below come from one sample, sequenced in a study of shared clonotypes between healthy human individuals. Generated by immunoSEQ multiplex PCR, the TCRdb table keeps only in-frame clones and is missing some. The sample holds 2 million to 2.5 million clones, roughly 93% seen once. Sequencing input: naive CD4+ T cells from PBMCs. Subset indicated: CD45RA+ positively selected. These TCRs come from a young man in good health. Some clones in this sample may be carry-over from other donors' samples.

CDR3 sequence reads: CASTGGGKVDTQYF. The CDR3, as DNA: TGTGCCAGCACCGGGGGCGGGAAGGTAGATACGCAGTATTTT. The rearrangement joins TRBV28 to TRBJ2-3; perhaps D is TRBD1 or TRBD2 (6 bases each). Trimming removed 7 bases from V and 5 bases from J, with 16 bases in between. Germline CDR1 MDHEN, CDR2 SYDVKM. CDR3 length: 14 residues. The entire variable domain, with the rest obtained from reference TRBV28 and TRBJ2-3, is as follows: DVKVTQSSRYLVKRTGEKVFLECVQDMDHENMFWYRQDPGLGLRLIYFSYDVKMKEKGDIPEGYSVSREKKERFSLILESASTNQTSMYLCASTGGGKVDTQYFGPGTRLTVL.

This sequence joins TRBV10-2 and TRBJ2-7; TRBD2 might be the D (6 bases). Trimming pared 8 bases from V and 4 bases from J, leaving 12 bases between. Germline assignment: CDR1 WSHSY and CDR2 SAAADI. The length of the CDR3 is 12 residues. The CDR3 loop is CASRRDGYEQYF. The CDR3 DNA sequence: TGCGCCAGCCGGCGGGACGGATACGAGCAGTACTTC.

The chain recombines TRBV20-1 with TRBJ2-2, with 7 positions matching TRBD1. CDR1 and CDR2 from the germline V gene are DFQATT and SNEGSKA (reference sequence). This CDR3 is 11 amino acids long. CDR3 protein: CGTANTGELFF. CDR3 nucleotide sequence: TGCGGGACAGCAAACACCGGGGAGCTGTTTTTT.

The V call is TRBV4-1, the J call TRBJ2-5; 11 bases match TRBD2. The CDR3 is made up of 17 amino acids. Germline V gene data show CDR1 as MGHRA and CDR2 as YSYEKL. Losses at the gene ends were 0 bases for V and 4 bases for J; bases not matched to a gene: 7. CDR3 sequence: CASSQEASGRYGETQYF. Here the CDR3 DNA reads TGCGCCAGCAGCCAAGAGGCTAGCGGGAGGTATGGAGAGACCCAGTACTTC.

The CDR3 loop is CAISVRGAPGTGELFF. CDR3 nucleotide sequence: TGTGCCATCAGTGTACGAGGGGCACCGGGCACCGGGGAGCTGTTTTTT. The chain employs TRBV10-3 and TRBJ2-2; D is tentatively TRBD1 or TRBD2 (5 bases each). The V and J ends lost 4 bases and 4 bases respectively, with 16 bases between them. The CDR3 contains 16 residues. Germline V gene sequence: CDR1 ENHRY, CDR2 SYGVKD.

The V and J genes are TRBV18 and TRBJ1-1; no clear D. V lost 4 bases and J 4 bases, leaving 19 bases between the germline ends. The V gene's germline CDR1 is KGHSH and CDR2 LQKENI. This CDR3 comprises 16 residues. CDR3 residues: CASSRPGTEVGTEAFF. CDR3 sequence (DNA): TGTGCCAGCTCACGCCCAGGAACGGAGGTGGGCACTGAAGCTTTCTTT. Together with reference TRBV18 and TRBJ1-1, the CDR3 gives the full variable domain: NAGVMQNPRHLVRRRGQEARLRCSPMKGHSHVYWYRQLPEEGLKFMVYLQKENIIDESGMPKERFSAEFPKEGPSILRIQQVVRGDSAAYFCASSRPGTEVGTEAFFGQGTRLTVV.

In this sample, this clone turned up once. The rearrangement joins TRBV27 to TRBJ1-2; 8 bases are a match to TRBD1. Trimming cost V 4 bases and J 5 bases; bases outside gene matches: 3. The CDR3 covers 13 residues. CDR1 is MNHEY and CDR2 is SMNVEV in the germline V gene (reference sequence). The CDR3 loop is CASSSRQGYGYTF. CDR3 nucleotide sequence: TGTGCCAGCAGTTCCAGACAGGGGTATGGCTACACCTTC.

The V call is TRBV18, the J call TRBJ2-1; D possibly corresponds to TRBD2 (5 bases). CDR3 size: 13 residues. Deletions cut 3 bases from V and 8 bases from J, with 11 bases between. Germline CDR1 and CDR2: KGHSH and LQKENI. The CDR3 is CASSPLARDEQFF. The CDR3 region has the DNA TGTGCCAGCTCACCGCTAGCACGCGATGAGCAGTTCTTC.

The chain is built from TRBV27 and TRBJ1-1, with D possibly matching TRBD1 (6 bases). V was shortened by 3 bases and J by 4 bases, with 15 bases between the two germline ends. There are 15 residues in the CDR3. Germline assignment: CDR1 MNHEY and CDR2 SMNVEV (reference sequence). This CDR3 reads CASSLYRVGVTEAFF. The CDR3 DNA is TGTGCCAGCAGTTTGTACAGGGTGGGAGTCACTGAAGCTTTCTTT.

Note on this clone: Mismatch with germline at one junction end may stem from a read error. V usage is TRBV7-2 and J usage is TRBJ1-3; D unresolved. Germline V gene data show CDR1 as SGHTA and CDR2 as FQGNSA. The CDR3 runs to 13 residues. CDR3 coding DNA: TGTGCCAGCACCTTAATAGTGGGAAACACCATATATTTT. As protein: CASTLIVGNTIYF.

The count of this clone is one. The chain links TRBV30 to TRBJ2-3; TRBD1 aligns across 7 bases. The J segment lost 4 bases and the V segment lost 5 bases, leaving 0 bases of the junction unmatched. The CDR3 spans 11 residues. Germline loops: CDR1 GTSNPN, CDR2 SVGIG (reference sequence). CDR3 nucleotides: TGTGCCTGGGGACAGGCAGATACGCAGTATTTT. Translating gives CAWGQADTQYF.

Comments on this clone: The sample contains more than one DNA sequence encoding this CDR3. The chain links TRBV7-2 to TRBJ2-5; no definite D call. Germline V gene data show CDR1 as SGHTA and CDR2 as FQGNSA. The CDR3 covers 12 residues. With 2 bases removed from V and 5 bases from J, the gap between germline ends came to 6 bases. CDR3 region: CASSLRQETQYF. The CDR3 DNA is TGTGCCAGCAGCTTACGGCAGGAGACCCAGTACTTC.

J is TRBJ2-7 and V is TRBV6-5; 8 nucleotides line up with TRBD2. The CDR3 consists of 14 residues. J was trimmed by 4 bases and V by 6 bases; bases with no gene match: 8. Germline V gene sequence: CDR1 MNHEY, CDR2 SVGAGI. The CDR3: CASRRAGVSYEQYF. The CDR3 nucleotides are TGTGCCAGCAGGAGAGCGGGAGTTAGTTACGAGCAGTACTTC.

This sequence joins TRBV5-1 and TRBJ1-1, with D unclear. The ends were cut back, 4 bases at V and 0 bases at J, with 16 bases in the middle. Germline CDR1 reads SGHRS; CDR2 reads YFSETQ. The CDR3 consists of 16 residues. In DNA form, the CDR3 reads TGCGCCAGCAGCCCAGGTGGAGGGTCCGTGAACACTGAAGCTTTCTTT. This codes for CASSPGGGSVNTEAFF.

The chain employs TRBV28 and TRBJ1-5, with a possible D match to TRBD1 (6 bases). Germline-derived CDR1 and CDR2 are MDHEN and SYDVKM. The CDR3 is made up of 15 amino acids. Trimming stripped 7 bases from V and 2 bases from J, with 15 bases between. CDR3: CASIIRGGGNQPQHF. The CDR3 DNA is TGTGCCAGCATCATACGGGGGGGCGGCAATCAGCCCCAGCATTTT.

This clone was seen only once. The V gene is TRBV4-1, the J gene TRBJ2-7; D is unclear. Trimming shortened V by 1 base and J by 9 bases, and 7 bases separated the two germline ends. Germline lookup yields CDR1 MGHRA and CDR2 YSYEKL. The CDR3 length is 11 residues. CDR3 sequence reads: CASSQGIVQYF. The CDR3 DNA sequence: TGCGCCAGCAGCCAAGGAATAGTGCAGTACTTC.

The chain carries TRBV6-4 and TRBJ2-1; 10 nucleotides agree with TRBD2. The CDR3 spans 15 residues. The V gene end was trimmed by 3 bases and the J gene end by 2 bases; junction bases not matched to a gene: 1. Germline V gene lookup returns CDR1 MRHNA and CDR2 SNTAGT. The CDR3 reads CASSDLAGAYNEQFF. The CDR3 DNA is TGTGCCAGCAGTGATCTAGCGGGAGCCTACAATGAGCAGTTCTTC.

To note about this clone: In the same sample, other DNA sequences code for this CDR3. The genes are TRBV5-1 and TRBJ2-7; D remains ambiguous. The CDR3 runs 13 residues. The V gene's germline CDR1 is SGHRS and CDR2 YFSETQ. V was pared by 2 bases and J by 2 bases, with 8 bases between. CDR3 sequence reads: CASSFDGTYEQYF. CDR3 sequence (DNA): TGCGCCAGCAGCTTTGACGGAACCTACGAGCAGTACTTC.

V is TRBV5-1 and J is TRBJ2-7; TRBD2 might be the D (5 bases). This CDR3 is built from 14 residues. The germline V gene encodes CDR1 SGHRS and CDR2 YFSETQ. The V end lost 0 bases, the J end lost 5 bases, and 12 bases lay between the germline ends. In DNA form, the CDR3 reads TGCGCCAGCAGCTTGGTCCTGGCGGAGGACGAGCAGTACTTC. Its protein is CASSLVLAEDEQYF.

The CDR3 DNA reads TGCGCCAGCAGCCCCGGGACATCAGGAGCCCACGAGCAGTACTTC. Amino acid sequence: CASSPGTSGAHEQYF. The genes are TRBV5-1 and TRBJ2-7, with D maybe TRBD1 (6 bases). Germline assignment: CDR1 SGHRS and CDR2 YFSETQ. The CDR3 runs 15 residues. V lost 4 bases and J lost 5, with 19 bases in between.

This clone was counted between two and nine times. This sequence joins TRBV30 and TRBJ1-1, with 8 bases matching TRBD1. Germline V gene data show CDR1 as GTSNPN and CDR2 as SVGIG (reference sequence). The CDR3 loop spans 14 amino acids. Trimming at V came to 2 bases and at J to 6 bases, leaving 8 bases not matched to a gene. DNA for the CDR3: TGTGCCTGGAGTCCCTGGACAGGGAGCGCTGAAGCTTTCTTT. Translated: CAWSPWTGSAEAFF.

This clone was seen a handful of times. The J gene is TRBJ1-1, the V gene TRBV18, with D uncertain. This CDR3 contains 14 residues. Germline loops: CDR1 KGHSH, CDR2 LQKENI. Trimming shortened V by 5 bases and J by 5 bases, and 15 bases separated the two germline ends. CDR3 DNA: TGTGCCAGCTCAACACAGAAGGGAAAAACTGAAGCTTTCTTT. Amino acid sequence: CASSTQKGKTEAFF.

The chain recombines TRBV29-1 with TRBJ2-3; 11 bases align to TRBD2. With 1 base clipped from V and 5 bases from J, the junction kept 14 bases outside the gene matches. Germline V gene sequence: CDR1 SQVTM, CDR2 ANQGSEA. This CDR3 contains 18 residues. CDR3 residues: CSVEGLAGFPFDGDTQYF. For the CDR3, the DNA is TGCAGCGTTGAAGGACTAGCGGGATTCCCCTTCGATGGAGATACGCAGTATTTT.

CDR3 region: CASSFPRGGSTYEQYF. CDR3 in DNA: TGTGCCAGCAGCTTCCCACGGGGCGGGTCCACCTACGAGCAGTACTTC. The V gene is TRBV5-6, the J gene TRBJ2-7; D could derive from TRBD1 or TRBD2 (5 bases each). This CDR3 is 16 amino acids long. Between the trimmed V and J ends, which lost 2 bases and 2 bases, there was a span of 17 bases. Germline V lookup: CDR1 SGHDT, CDR2 YYEEEE. The full variable domain, its missing parts supplied by reference TRBV5-6 and TRBJ2-7, is DAGVTQSPTHLIKTRGQQVTLRCSPKSGHDTVSWYQQALGQGPQFIFQYYEEEERQRGNFPDRFSGHQFPNYSSELNVNALLLGDSALYLCASSFPRGGSTYEQYFGPGTRLTVT.

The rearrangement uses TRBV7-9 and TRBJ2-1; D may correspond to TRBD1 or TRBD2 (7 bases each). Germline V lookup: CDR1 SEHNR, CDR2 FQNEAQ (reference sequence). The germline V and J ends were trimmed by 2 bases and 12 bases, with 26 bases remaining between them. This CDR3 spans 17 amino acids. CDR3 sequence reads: CASSLHPSAGGEVRQFF. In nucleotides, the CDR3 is TGTGCCAGCAGCTTACATCCCTCGGCAGGGGGGGAGGTACGGCAGTTCTTC.

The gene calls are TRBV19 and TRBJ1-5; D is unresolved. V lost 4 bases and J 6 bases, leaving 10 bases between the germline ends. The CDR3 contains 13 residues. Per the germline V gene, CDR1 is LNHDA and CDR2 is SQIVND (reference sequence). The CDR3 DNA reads TGTGCCAGTAGTAATCAAGTAGGTCAGCCCCAGCATTTT. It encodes CASSNQVGQPQHF.

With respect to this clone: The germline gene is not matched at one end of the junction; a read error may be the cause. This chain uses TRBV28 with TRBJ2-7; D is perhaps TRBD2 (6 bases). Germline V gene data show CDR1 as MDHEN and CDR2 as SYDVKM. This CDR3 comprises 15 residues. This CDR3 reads CTSRRAAGRFYEQYF. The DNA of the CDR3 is TGTACCAGCCGGAGGGCGGCAGGGCGATTCTACGAGCAGTACTTC.

The CDR3 protein is CASSLNGKGETQYF. CDR3 in DNA: TGCGCCAGCAGCTTGAACGGAAAGGGAGAGACCCAGTACTTC. V usage is TRBV5-1 and J usage is TRBJ2-5; no reliable D call. Germline CDR1 and CDR2: SGHRS and YFSETQ. The CDR3 extends over 14 amino acids. Trimming took off 1 base at V and 4 bases at J, with 11 bases between the two ends.

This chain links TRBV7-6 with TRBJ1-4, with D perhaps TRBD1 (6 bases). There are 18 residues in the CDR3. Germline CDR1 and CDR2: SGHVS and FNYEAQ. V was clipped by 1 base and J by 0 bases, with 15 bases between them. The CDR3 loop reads CASSLVVWGAATNEKLFF. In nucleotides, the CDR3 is TGTGCCAGCAGCTTAGTAGTTTGGGGGGCGGCAACTAATGAAAAACTGTTTTTT.

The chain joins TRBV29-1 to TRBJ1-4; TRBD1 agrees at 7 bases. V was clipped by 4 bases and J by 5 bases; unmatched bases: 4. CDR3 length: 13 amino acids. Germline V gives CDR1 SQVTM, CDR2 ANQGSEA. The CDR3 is CSVGQQGNEKLFF. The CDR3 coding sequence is TGCAGCGTTGGACAACAGGGGAATGAAAAACTGTTTTTT.